This paragraph reports one T cell receptor beta chain. The same CDR3 arises from other DNA sequences in this sample as well. This entry belongs to a study of blood T cell repertoires in COVID-19. The CDR3 is 13 amino acids. V shed 0 bases and J 5 bases; nucleotides not matched to a gene: 0. Looked up from germline, CDR1 is SEHNR and CDR2 is FQNEAQ (reference sequence). Using immunoSEQ multiplex PCR, the repertoire was profiled, and TCRdb retains in-frame clones only, with some absent. The table has about 370,000 clones, about 90% seen once; the top ten hold around 6.3%. This sequence joins TRBV7-9 and TRBJ2-5, with 7 bases lining up with TRBD2. Sample: peripheral blood. The source of this sequence is a young man with active or convalescent COVID-19. The CDR3 coding sequence is TGTGCCAGCAGCTTAGCGGGAGGGGAGACCCAGTACTTC. Its translation is CASSLAGGETQYF.